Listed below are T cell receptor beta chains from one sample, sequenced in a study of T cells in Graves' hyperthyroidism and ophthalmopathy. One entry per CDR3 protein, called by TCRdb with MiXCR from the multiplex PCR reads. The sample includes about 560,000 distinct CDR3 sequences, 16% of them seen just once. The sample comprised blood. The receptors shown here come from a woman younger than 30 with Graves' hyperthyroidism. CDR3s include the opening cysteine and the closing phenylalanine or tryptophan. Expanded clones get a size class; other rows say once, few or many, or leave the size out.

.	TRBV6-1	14	CASRPDRGEETQYF
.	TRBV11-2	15	CASSLPLTGETEAFF
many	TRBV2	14	CASRLTGGNSPLHF
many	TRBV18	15	CASSQQAGGPEEQYF
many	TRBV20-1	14	CSATGQGGNSPLHF
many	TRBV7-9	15	CASSLGAGSDTEAFF
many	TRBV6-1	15	CASSATSGGGETQYF
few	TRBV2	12	CASSEALNEQFF
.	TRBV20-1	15	CSANGAELPTDTQYF
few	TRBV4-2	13	CASSQDRGREQYF
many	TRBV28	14	CASSPPDRAYEQYF
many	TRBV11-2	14	CASSLVLPTNTQYF
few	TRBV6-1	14	CASKVWGGKDTQYF
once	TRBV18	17	CASSPVLAGINTGELFF
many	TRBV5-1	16	CASSLAQTGAYNEQFF
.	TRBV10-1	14	CASRPGGQTDTQYF
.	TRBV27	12	CASSFSGAPLHF
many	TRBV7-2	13	CASSRDRDYEQYF
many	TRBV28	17	CASSFAGGQGAADTQYF
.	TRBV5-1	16	CASTRLPGGSTDTQYF
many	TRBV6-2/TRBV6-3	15	CASSQLRDFGTEAFF
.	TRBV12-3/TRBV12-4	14	CASSARQANTEAFF
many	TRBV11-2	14	CASSFDRNQETQYF
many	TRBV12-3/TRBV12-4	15	CASSFSPVERTEAFF
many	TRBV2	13	CASSTGEKYGYTF
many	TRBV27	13	CASALEKNYGYTF
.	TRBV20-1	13	CSAPQLGDQPRHF
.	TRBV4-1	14	CASSQGQPIYEQYF
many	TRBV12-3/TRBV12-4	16	CASSLYVGTGSYEQYF
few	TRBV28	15	CASSLGGPRTDTQYF
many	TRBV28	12	CATGGDLYEQYF
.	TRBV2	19	CASRRVEIDGSSYNSPLHF
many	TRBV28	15	CASSTNGGPSYEQYF
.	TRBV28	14	CASSLGGARTEAFF
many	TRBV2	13	CASSDRRGDTQYF
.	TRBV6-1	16	CASRRTGGAGNQPQHF
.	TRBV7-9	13	CASSLPGDTVHYF
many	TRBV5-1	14	CASSLTVNTGELFF
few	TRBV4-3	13	CASSQGRKNEQFF
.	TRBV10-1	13	CARTGQGTYEQYF
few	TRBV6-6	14	CASSYLINTGELFF
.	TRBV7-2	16	CASSNRPRQGIYEQYF
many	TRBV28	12	CASSPPGHEQYF